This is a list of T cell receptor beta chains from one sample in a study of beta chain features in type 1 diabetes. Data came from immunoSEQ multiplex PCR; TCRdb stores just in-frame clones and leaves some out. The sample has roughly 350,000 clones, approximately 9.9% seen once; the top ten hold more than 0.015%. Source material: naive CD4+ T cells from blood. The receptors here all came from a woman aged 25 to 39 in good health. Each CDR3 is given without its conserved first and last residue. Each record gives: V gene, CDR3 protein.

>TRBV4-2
ASSQEVRGRAHGELF
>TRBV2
ASRGRELSYNEQF
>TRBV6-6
ASSSEARNTIY
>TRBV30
AWSSWTSDYNEQF
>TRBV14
ASSQGSGGNGYT
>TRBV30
AWSVKLAGGDEQF
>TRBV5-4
ASSVTGGPTQY
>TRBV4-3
ASSQTRSTDTQY
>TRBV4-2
ASSQGQGNQPQH
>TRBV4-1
ASSQDPGTDTQY
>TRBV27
ASSRPLAGVQETQY
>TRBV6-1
ASSLKRRDEQY
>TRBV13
ASSPRLAGGERADTQY
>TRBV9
ASSAPDSYNEQF
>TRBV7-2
ASSLDAGLANYGYT
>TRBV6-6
ASSLRDVPPF